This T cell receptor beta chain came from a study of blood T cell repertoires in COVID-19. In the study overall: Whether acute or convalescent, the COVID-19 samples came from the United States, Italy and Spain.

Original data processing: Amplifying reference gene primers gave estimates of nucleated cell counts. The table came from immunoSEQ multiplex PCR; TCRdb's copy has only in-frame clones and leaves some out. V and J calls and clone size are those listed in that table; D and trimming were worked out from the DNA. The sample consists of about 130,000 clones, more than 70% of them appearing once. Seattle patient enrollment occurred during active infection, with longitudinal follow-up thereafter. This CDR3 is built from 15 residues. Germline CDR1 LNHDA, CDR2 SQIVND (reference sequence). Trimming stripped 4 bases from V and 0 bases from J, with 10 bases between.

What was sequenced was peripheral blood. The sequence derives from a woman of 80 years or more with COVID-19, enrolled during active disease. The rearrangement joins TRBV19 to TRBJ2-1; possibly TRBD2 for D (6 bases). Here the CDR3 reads CASSTRTTSYNEQFF. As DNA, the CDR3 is TGTGCCAGTAGTACCCGGACTACCTCCTACAATGAGCAGTTCTTC.